This T cell receptor beta chain was retrieved from a study of T cells after yellow fever vaccination. UMIs were added to TCR cDNA along with a universal primer site when it was made by 5'RACE template switching. TCRdb called the 5' RACE reads again in MiXCR, with one record for every CDR3 protein. The table lists more than 200,000 distinct CDR3 sequences, more than 3.5% of them singletons, with under 20% in the top ten. The sample holds many counts of this clonotype. The V gene's germline CDR1 is LGHNA and CDR2 YNFKEQ. V lost 3 bases, J lost 4 bases, and 10 bases stayed unmatched. The length of the CDR3 is 18 residues.

The chain recombines TRBV4-2 with TRBJ2-5; the match to TRBD2 covers 14 bases. The clonotype was recovered from a man younger than 35 who received the YFV17D yellow fever vaccine. The sample was PBMCs, taken 15 days after the yellow fever booster vaccination. As DNA, the CDR3 is TGTGCCAGCAGCCAGGGCTCCGGGACTAGCGGGGGCAGAGAGACCCAGTACTTC. Translating gives CASSQGSGTSGGRETQYF.